The T cell receptor beta chain under discussion was sequenced for a study of early T cells in non-severe SARS-CoV-2 infection. Study context: Unsorted whole blood bulk RNA was sequenced, with unpaired chains. Findings and limits, study-wide: Sequences matched to VDJdb favored anti-spike CD8 responses, while private and CD4 specificities were missed.

Per the germline V gene, CDR1 is MNHEY and CDR2 is SMNVEV (reference sequence). This CDR3 contains 12 residues. With 4 bases removed from V and 11 bases from J, the gap between germline ends came to 15 bases. Individual cDNA molecules were tagged with unique molecular identifiers. One entry per CDR3 protein, called by TCRdb with MiXCR from the 5' RACE reads. The data show 40,000 to 55,000 distinct CDR3 sequences, 9.5% to 15% seen once. This clonotype was counted many times. Its specificity is unknown. The sequencing input was whole blood. The origin of this receptor is an adult who was a healthcare worker with PCR-confirmed SARS-CoV-2 infection or an uninfected control (not recorded which). This chain joins TRBV27 and TRBJ2-7; D is possibly TRBD1 (6 bases). CDR3: CASSSTDRLEYF. Written as DNA, the CDR3 is TGTGCCAGCAGTTCCACCGACAGGCTTGAGTACTTC.